This T cell receptor (beta chain) was obtained from a study of shared clonotypes between healthy human individuals. Only CD45RO-negative cells positively selected for CCR7 counted as naive CD8 cells, so terminally differentiated effector memory CD45RA+ cells were excluded. Findings and caveats of the study: Incomplete sequencing of sorted subsets was indicated by rarefaction despite large depth.

A note on this clone: The antigen remains undetermined.

The sorted-subset replicate PCRs were given 150 to 200 ng DNA, which is around 29,000 T cell genomes. The method was immunoSEQ multiplex PCR; TCRdb's version includes in-frame clones alone and lacks a portion of them. The sample yields some 2.1 million clones, just under 95% seen once. Between the trimmed V and J ends, which lost 0 bases and 2 bases, there was a span of 21 bases. Germline-derived CDR1 and CDR2 are SGHTS and YDEGEE. CDR3 length equals 19 residues. This receptor was taken from a man between 18 and 35 years old in good health. Some clones in this sample may be carry-over from other donors' samples. The chain is built from TRBV5-8 and TRBJ1-5; a possible D gene is TRBD1 (6 bases). The specimen was naive CD8+ T cells from PBMCs. The CDR3 sequence is CASSLVPGVGELGNQPQHF. The DNA for the CDR3 is TGTGCCAGCAGCTTGGTTCCAGGGGTGGGGGAGTTGGGCAATCAGCCCCAGCATTTT.